Below, 27 T cell receptor beta chains from the same sample are listed, as sequenced in a study (dated by TCRdb to 2014 to 2015). Library preparation employed 5' RACE. For sequencing, an Illumina MiSeq was employed. Starting from the raw public reads, TCRdb applied fastp trimming at Q25, assembled clones with MiXCR and retained in-frame beta chains. Identical CDR3 proteins give one entry, which carries the most common genes and DNA. Here the sample has nearly 55,000 distinct CDR3 sequences; under 20% occur a single time. The top ten hold approximately 2.5% of the sample. The sample was naive CD4+ T cells sorted from blood. In light of the paper, this sample's cell subset or site label describes: naive CD4+ T cells, CD4+CD45RA+CD25-. The receptors were sampled from a female donor with breast cancer.

A few counts support this clonotype. A junction end diverges from the germline sequence, so it may reflect a read error. The chain recombines TRBV15 with TRBJ2-7, with 9 bases identical to TRBD1. From germline, CDR1 is LNHNV and CDR2 YYDKDF (reference sequence). The CDR3 loop spans 15 amino acids. CDR3 nucleotide sequence: TGTGCCACCAGCAACCGGGACAGGGTCTCCCACGAGCAGTACTTC. It translates to CATSNRDRVSHEQYF.

This rearrangement joins TRBV7-2 to TRBJ2-4; D may be TRBD2 (5 bases). Deletions cut 4 bases from V and 1 base from J, with 8 bases between. The CDR3 has 14 amino acids. Germline CDR1 and CDR2: SGHTA and FQGNSA. CDR3 sequence reads: CASSYGLAKNIQYF. In nucleotides, the CDR3 is TGTGCCAGCAGCTACGGACTGGCCAAAAACATTCAGTACTTC. The entire variable domain, with the rest obtained from reference TRBV7-2 and TRBJ2-4, is as follows: GAGVSQSPSNKVTEKGKDVELRCDPISGHTALYWYRQSLGQGLEFLIYFQGNSAPDKSGLPSDRFSAERTGGSVSTLTIQRTQQEDSAVYLCASSYGLAKNIQYFGAGTRLSVL.

J is TRBJ2-7 and V is TRBV7-2, with 12 bases matching TRBD1. Trimming at V came to 5 bases and at J to 5 bases, leaving 13 bases not matched to a gene. Germline assignment: CDR1 SGHTA and CDR2 FQGNSA. The CDR3 runs 17 residues. The CDR3 loop is CASSLNTPGTGGDEQYF. The CDR3 DNA follows: TGTGCCAGCAGCCTCAATACACCCGGGACAGGGGGCGACGAGCAGTACTTC.

This chain links TRBV6-5 with TRBJ2-7; no firm D call. V was trimmed by 4 bases and J by 0 bases, leaving 7 bases between them. The CDR3 has 13 residues. Germline values: CDR1 MNHEY, CDR2 SVGAGI. In DNA form, the CDR3 reads TGTGCCAGCAGTTCCCCAGGCTCCTACGAGCAGTACTTC. Protein product: CASSSPGSYEQYF.

This clonotype was recorded a few times. The chain carries TRBV28 and TRBJ2-6, with D possibly being TRBD1 (6 bases). Germline CDR1 MDHEN, CDR2 SYDVKM. CDR3 length: 17 residues. Deletions cut 6 bases from V and 0 bases from J, with 15 bases between. CDR3 bases: TGTGCCAGCAGCCCGGGACACCTTTTCTCTGGGGCCAACGTCCTGACTTTC. Protein: CASSPGHLFSGANVLTF.

This clonotype was counted ten times or more. The chain recombines TRBV6-1 with TRBJ2-1; the match to TRBD2 covers 8 bases. Per the germline V gene, CDR1 is MNHNS and CDR2 is SASEGT. The CDR3 consists of 15 residues. Losses at the gene ends were 8 bases for V and 9 bases for J; bases not matched to a gene: 15. The CDR3 DNA reads TGTGCCAGCCGCAAGGGGCGGACTAGCCTCGGTGAGCAGTTCTTC. Protein sequence: CASRKGRTSLGEQFF.

A word on this clonotype: A much bigger clone sits one base away, suggesting this may be a read error. The CDR3 protein is CASSVATGCNEQFF. The DNA for the CDR3 is TGTGCCAGCAGCGTAGCTACGGGGTGCAATGAGCAGTTCTTC. The chain employs TRBV9 and TRBJ2-1, with a tentative D call TRBD2 (5 bases). The CDR3 has 14 residues. The germline V gene encodes CDR1 SGDLS and CDR2 YYNGEE. The ends were cut back, 0 bases at V and 6 bases at J, with 10 bases in the middle.

In this sample, this clonotype turned up a few times. The rearrangement uses TRBV5-1 and TRBJ2-3; 8 bases line up with TRBD1. V trimming: 4 bases; J trimming: 3 bases; junction bases outside the gene matches: 16. This CDR3 comprises 18 residues. Germline values: CDR1 SGHRS, CDR2 YFSETQ. DNA of the CDR3: TGCGCCAGCAGCCTAGGGCCCCCAGGACAGGGATTGACAGATACGCAGTATTTT. This translates into CASSLGPPGQGLTDTQYF.

This clonotype is labeled medium-sized. The genes are TRBV4-3 and TRBJ2-3; 11 bases agree with TRBD2. This CDR3 has 16 residues. Germline V lookup: CDR1 LGHNA, CDR2 YSLEER. The V segment lost 10 bases and the J segment 0 bases; nucleotides outside the gene matches: 9. CDR3 protein: CAKQWASGGSTDTQYF. The CDR3 bases are TGCGCCAAGCAGTGGGCTAGCGGGGGGAGCACAGATACGCAGTATTTT.

Details on this clonotype: This may arise from a read error, as a much more abundant clone is one base away. A read error is likely, as this CDR3 ends without the conserved phenylalanine or tryptophan. The chain carries TRBV18 and TRBJ1-1; no definite D call. Trimming cost V 3 bases and J 4 bases, with 12 bases left between them. Per the germline V gene, CDR1 is KGHSH and CDR2 is LQKENI. The CDR3 contains 14 residues. CDR3 DNA sequence: TGTGCCAGCTCACCGGCAGCCCGGGGCACTGAAGCTTTCCTT. The encoded protein is CASSPAARGTEAFL.

This clonotype was seen a few times. V is TRBV11-2 and J is TRBJ1-2; D remains unclear. Trimming pared 8 bases from V and 2 bases from J, leaving 9 bases between. This CDR3 comprises 12 residues. Per germline, CDR1 SGHAT and CDR2 FQNNGV. The CDR3 loop reads CASVRGNYGYTF. CDR3 DNA: TGTGCCAGCGTCCGGGGAAACTATGGCTACACCTTC.

This rearrangement joins TRBV5-1 to TRBJ2-7; 8 nucleotides align to TRBD1. Germline CDR1 SGHRS, CDR2 YFSETQ. The trim removed 3 bases at V and 5 bases at J, leaving 7 bases unmatched. The CDR3 contains 14 residues. The CDR3 bases are TGCGCCAGCAGCTCTCTCGACAGGGGAAACGAGCAGTACTTC. Encoded protein: CASSSLDRGNEQYF.

The chain recombines TRBV20-1 with TRBJ2-2; 9 nucleotides align to TRBD1. The junction had 9 bases not matched to a gene; V was cut back by 0 bases and J by 4 bases. The CDR3 loop spans 17 amino acids. Germline V lookup: CDR1 DFQATT, CDR2 SNEGSKA (reference sequence). In nucleotides, the CDR3 is TGCAGTGCTAGAGATCCTCGGACAGGGGCGACCACCGGGGAGCTGTTTTTT. Protein: CSARDPRTGATTGELFF.

A word on this clonotype: A clone one base away is much larger, so this may be a read error. The V gene is TRBV6-5, the J gene TRBJ2-6; weak D call: TRBD2 (6 bases). With 10 bases removed from V and 6 bases from J, the gap between germline ends came to 19 bases. Germline V gene sequence: CDR1 MNHEY, CDR2 SVGAGI. The CDR3 contains 15 residues. The CDR3 DNA follows: TGTGCCACCCAATCCGGACTAACTGAGGCCAACGTCCTGACTTTC. It codes for CATQSGLTEANVLTF.

J is TRBJ1-4 and V is TRBV11-2; D is uncertain. The CDR3 length is 14 residues. Germline V gene data show CDR1 as SGHAT and CDR2 as FQNNGV. Trimming removed 5 bases at V and 3 bases at J, with 10 bases between. CDR3 loop: CASSQTASNEKLFF. In DNA, the CDR3 is TGTGCCAGCAGCCAGACTGCATCTAATGAAAAACTGTTTTTT.

The chain carries TRBV5-1 and TRBJ2-2; 9 bases align to TRBD2. With V trimmed by 5 bases and J by 3 bases, 5 bases remained unmatched. This CDR3 has 15 amino acids. Germline-derived CDR1 and CDR2 are SGHRS and YFSETQ. DNA for the CDR3: TGCGCCAGCAGGTTTATAGCGGGAGACACCGGGGAGCTGTTTTTT. This encodes CASRFIAGDTGELFF.

This clonotype was counted only a few times. The chain joins TRBV3-1 to TRBJ1-6; D ambiguous. This CDR3 has 12 residues. The germline V gene encodes CDR1 LGHDT and CDR2 YNNKEL (reference sequence). The V end lost 2 bases, the J end lost 12 bases, and 8 bases lay between the germline ends. The CDR3 DNA reads TGTGCCAGCAGCCAAATTTCTCAACCCCTCCACTTT. Protein product: CASSQISQPLHF.

Comment on this clonotype: One base away lies a much larger clone, so this may be a sequencing read error. The chain has TRBV5-1 and TRBJ2-5; 8 bases map to TRBD1. The CDR3 covers 15 residues. Germline V CDR1 and CDR2: SGHRS, YFSETQ. CDR3 in amino acids: CASSYYGQGKKTQDF. CDR3 sequence (DNA): TGCGCCAGCAGCTACTACGGACAGGGCAAGAAGACCCAGGACTTC. The complete variable domain, with remaining parts taken from reference TRBV5-1 and TRBJ2-5, reads KAGVTQTPRYLIKTRGQQVTLSCSPISGHRSVSWYQQTPGQGLQFLFEYFSETQRNKGNFPGRFSGRQFSNSRSEMNVSTLELGDSALYLCASSYYGQGKKTQDFGPGTRLLVL.

This chain uses TRBV20-1 with TRBJ2-7; TRBD1 matches 7 bases. V was clipped by 6 bases and J by 4 bases; unmatched bases: 12. This CDR3 contains 14 residues. Germline V gene lookup returns CDR1 DFQATT and CDR2 SNEGSKA (reference sequence). Here the CDR3 reads CSAADRVRPYEQYF. DNA for the CDR3: TGCAGTGCCGCCGACAGGGTAAGGCCTTACGAGCAGTACTTC.

This clonotype was seen a single time. CDR3 nucleotides: TGTGCCAGCAGCCGCAACTCACGCTACGAGCAGTACTTC. Translation gives CASSRNSRYEQYF. The chain employs TRBV7-2 and TRBJ2-7; D unclear. Germline assignment: CDR1 SGHTA and CDR2 FQGNSA. Trimming stripped 5 bases from V and 3 bases from J, with 11 bases between. CDR3 size: 13 residues.

At least ten counts were recorded for this clonotype. The rearrangement joins TRBV5-1 to TRBJ1-1, with 7 positions matching TRBD1. The V segment lost 5 bases and the J segment 5 bases; nucleotides outside the gene matches: 12. The CDR3 covers 15 residues. Germline V gene lookup returns CDR1 SGHRS and CDR2 YFSETQ. CDR3 region: CASRPGTARGTEAFF. CDR3 sequence (DNA): TGCGCCAGCAGGCCAGGGACAGCAAGAGGGACTGAAGCTTTCTTT.

Ten or more counts support this clonotype. The V call is TRBV6-1, the J call TRBJ2-2, with no clear D. The V and J ends lost 4 bases and 1 base respectively, with 10 bases between them. Germline-derived CDR1 and CDR2 are MNHNS and SASEGT. CDR3 length equals 15 residues. The CDR3 region is CASSVGQKNTGELFF. Here the CDR3 DNA reads TGTGCCAGCAGTGTAGGGCAAAAGAACACCGGGGAGCTGTTTTTT.

This chain joins TRBV27 and TRBJ2-2; D could derive from TRBD1 or TRBD2 (6 bases each). From germline, CDR1 is MNHEY and CDR2 SMNVEV (reference sequence). The CDR3 sequence is 14 residues long. The V gene lost 3 bases and the J gene lost 7 bases, with 12 bases spanning the gap. In nucleotides, the CDR3 is TGTGCCAGCAGTTTGATAGGGGGGCACGGGGAGCTGTTTTTT. It specifies CASSLIGGHGELFF.

The chain uses TRBV21-1 and TRBJ1-2. TRBV21-1 is a pseudogene segment. The CDR3 is 16 residues long. Written as DNA, the CDR3 is TGTGCCAGCAGCACTAGGGCCCAGGGAGCCAACTATGGCTACACCTTC. Translating it yields CASSTRAQGANYGYTF.

This clonotype occurred many times. The J gene is TRBJ1-2, the V gene TRBV6-6, with D unclear. The V gene lost 6 bases and the J gene lost 0 bases, with 5 bases spanning the gap. The CDR3 covers 12 residues. Per germline, CDR1 MNHNY and CDR2 SVGAGI (reference sequence). For the CDR3, the DNA is TGTGCCAGCAGGGCCTCTAACTATGGCTACACCTTC. As protein: CASRASNYGYTF.

There are many counts of this clonotype. This chain joins TRBV10-3 and TRBJ2-3; TRBD2 matches at 9 bases. Trimming at V came to 11 bases and at J to 3 bases, leaving 12 bases not matched to a gene. CDR1 and CDR2 (germline): ENHRY, SYGVKD. This CDR3 has 15 amino acids. The CDR3 region has the DNA TGTGCCGCGCAAGGTAGCGGGAGTGGGACAGATACGCAGTATTTT. Translation gives CAAQGSGSGTDTQYF.

This clonotype was observed many times. This chain connects TRBV7-2 to TRBJ1-4; D remains ambiguous. CDR1 and CDR2 from the germline V gene are SGHTA and FQGNSA. V was trimmed by 2 bases and J by 8 bases, leaving 15 bases between them. The CDR3 contains 15 residues. The CDR3 nucleotides are TGTGCCAGCAGCTTATCTGCTCGACAACGGGAAAAACTGTTTTTT. Residues: CASSLSARQREKLFF.